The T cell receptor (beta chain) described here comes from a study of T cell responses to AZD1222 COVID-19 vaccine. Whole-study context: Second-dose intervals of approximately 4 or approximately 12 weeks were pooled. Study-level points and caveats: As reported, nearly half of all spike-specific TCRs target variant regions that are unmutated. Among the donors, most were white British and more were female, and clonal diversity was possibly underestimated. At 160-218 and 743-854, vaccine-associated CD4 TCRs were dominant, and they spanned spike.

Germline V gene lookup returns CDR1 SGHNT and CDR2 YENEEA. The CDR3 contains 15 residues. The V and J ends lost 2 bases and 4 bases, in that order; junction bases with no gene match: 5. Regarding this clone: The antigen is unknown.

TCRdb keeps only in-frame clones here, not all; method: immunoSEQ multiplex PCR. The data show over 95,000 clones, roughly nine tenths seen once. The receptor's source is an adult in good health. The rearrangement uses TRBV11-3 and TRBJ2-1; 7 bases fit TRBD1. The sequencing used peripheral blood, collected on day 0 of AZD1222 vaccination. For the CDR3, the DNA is TGTGCCAGCAGCTTAACAGGGGCCGGATACAATGAGCAGTTCTTC. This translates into CASSLTGAGYNEQFF.